A single sample is the source of the 27 T cell receptor beta chains below, sequenced in a study of OX40 agonist ivuxolimab in advanced cancers. The library was generated by the immunoSEQ multiplex PCR assay. In its TCRdb copy, this immuneACCESS table keeps in-frame sequences only and misses some clones. Where compared with another copy, unresolved V genes explain less than half of these, and the others have no known cause. Present in this sample are tens of thousands of clones, around 90% of which were seen just once. The ten largest clones capture 11% of the sample. The starting material was CD4+ or CD8+ T cells sorted from blood, obtained in a trial of the OX40 agonist ivuxolimab. Receptor source: an adult with an advanced solid tumor such as melanoma, head and neck, liver or kidney cancer.

The rearrangement joins TRBV6-5 to TRBJ2-2, with D possibly being TRBD2 (6 bases). Per the germline V gene, CDR1 is MNHEY and CDR2 is SVGAGI. CDR3 size: 15 residues. With 1 base removed from V and 7 bases from J, the gap between germline ends came to 13 bases. The CDR3 coding sequence is TGTGCCAGCAGTTACTACGCGCGGGGAGGCGGGGAGCTGTTTTTT. Amino acid sequence: CASSYYARGGGELFF.

The chain employs TRBV19 and TRBJ2-1; D is undetermined. The germline V gene encodes CDR1 LNHDA and CDR2 SQIVND (reference sequence). This CDR3 has 15 amino acids. V shed 4 bases and J shed 2 bases, with 12 bases lying between them. CDR3 sequence: CASSTPRSPYNEQFF. For the CDR3, the DNA is TGTGCCAGTAGTACTCCCCGGAGCCCCTACAATGAGCAGTTCTTC.

The V gene is TRBV11-1, the J gene TRBJ2-3, with D possibly TRBD2 on 6 matching bases. V lost 3 bases, J lost 1 base, and 14 bases lay in between. The CDR3 loop spans 16 amino acids. Germline V gene sequence: CDR1 SGHAT, CDR2 FQDESV (reference sequence). CDR3 amino acids: CASSLAVTGGTDTQYF. The CDR3 nucleotides read TGTGCCAGCAGCTTGGCGGTAACGGGAGGCACAGATACGCAGTATTTT.

This clone came up once. The V gene is TRBV4-1, the J gene TRBJ1-1; 8 bases fit TRBD1. Germline CDR1 is MGHRA and CDR2 is YSYEKL. J gave up 4 bases and V 1 base, and 8 bases lay outside the gene matches. This CDR3 region has 16 residues. The CDR3 is CASSQGPGQGATEAFF. In nucleotides, the CDR3 is TGCGCCAGCAGCCAAGGGCCGGGGCAGGGGGCCACTGAAGCTTTCTTT.

V is TRBV7-8 and J is TRBJ2-3; no definite D call. The CDR3 totals 15 residues. The germline V and J ends were trimmed by 2 bases and 1 base, with 10 bases remaining between them. The germline CDR1 and CDR2 sequences are SGHVS and FQNEAQ. Here the CDR3 DNA reads TGTGCCAGCAGCTTAATCATGGGTGGCACAGATACGCAGTATTTT. Amino acids: CASSLIMGGTDTQYF.

The rearrangement joins TRBV28 to TRBJ2-3; D may correspond to TRBD1 or TRBD2 (6 bases each). The CDR3 contains 17 residues. V shed 1 base and J shed 7 bases, with 21 bases lying between them. Germline CDR1 is MDHEN and CDR2 is SYDVKM. The chain's CDR3 is CASSLYRGVDPGNTQYF. The DNA for the CDR3 is TGTGCCAGCAGTTTATATAGGGGGGTCGACCCCGGGAATACGCAGTATTTT.

The chain has TRBV9 and TRBJ1-3; the D gene is possibly TRBD1 (5 bases). CDR3 length: 15 amino acids. Germline V gene data show CDR1 as SGDLS and CDR2 as YYNGEE. The germline V and J ends were trimmed by 4 bases and 0 bases, with 11 bases remaining between them. In DNA form, the CDR3 reads TGTGCCAGCAGCAGGGGAGAGAGCTCTGGAAACACCATATATTTT. Protein: CASSRGESSGNTIYF.

The chain has TRBV5-6 and TRBJ2-1; 9 bases line up with TRBD1. The germline gives CDR1 SGHDT, CDR2 YYEEEE. Losses at the gene ends were 0 bases for V and 6 bases for J; bases not matched to a gene: 4. The CDR3 contains 15 residues. The CDR3 spells CASSLDGTGFNEQFF. CDR3 DNA sequence: TGTGCCAGCAGCTTGGATGGGACAGGGTTCAATGAGCAGTTCTTC. Based on the CDR3 plus reference TRBV5-6 and TRBJ2-1, the full variable domain is DAGVTQSPTHLIKTRGQQVTLRCSPKSGHDTVSWYQQALGQGPQFIFQYYEEEERQRGNFPDRFSGHQFPNYSSELNVNALLLGDSALYLCASSLDGTGFNEQFFGPGTRLTVL.

The rearrangement uses TRBV25-1 and TRBJ1-2, with no clear D. With 5 bases removed from V and 7 bases from J, the gap between germline ends came to 11 bases. The CDR3 contains 12 residues. The germline V gene has CDR1 MGHDK and CDR2 SYGVNS. The DNA for the CDR3 is TGTGCCAGCAGTAGAGCCGGGGTTGGCTACACCTTC. Residues: CASSRAGVGYTF.

V is TRBV27 and J is TRBJ1-4, with D unclear. The V gene's germline CDR1 is MNHEY and CDR2 SMNVEV (reference sequence). V lost 8 bases and J lost 7, with 11 bases in between. The CDR3 runs to 12 residues. Here the CDR3 DNA reads TGTGCCAGCGGACTCGGAAGTGAAAAACTGTTTTTT. Amino acid sequence: CASGLGSEKLFF.

The chain is built from TRBV5-1 and TRBJ1-5; D gene ambiguous. The CDR3 has 15 amino acids. V dropped 1 base and J dropped 5 bases, with 13 bases sitting between them. Germline V CDR1 and CDR2: SGHRS, YFSETQ. The CDR3 bases are TGCGCCAGCAGCTTGTTTCCGGGGTCGGATCAGCCCCAGCATTTT. As protein: CASSLFPGSDQPQHF.

This chain joins TRBV7-6 and TRBJ1-6; D not certain. The CDR3 length is 13 residues. Germline V gene sequence: CDR1 SGHVS, CDR2 FNYEAQ. V was cut by 2 bases and J by 9 bases, with 8 bases left in between. Here the CDR3 DNA reads TGTGCCAGCAGCTTAAGTATGGCTTCACCCCTCCACTTT. Translating it yields CASSLSMASPLHF.

The chain uses TRBV27 and TRBJ2-7; D gene unclear. This CDR3 has 13 amino acids. V gave up 5 bases and J gave up 3 bases, with 11 bases separating them. From germline, CDR1 is MNHEY and CDR2 SMNVEV (reference sequence). The chain's CDR3 is CASSPPGLYEQYF. CDR3 DNA sequence: TGTGCCAGCAGTCCCCCTGGTCTCTACGAGCAGTACTTC.

This rearrangement joins TRBV9 to TRBJ1-3; tentative D call: TRBD1 (6 bases). The V gene lost 0 bases and the J gene lost 4 bases, with 8 bases spanning the gap. CDR3 size: 14 residues. CDR1 SGDLS and CDR2 YYNGEE come from the germline V gene. CDR3 protein: CASSVDRVGNTIYF. The CDR3 DNA follows: TGTGCCAGCAGCGTAGACAGGGTAGGAAACACCATATATTTT.

The chain carries TRBV7-6 and TRBJ2-3, with D maybe TRBD1 (7 bases). The CDR3 contains 17 residues. V was pared by 5 bases and J by 0 bases, with 18 bases between. Germline values: CDR1 SGHVS, CDR2 FNYEAQ. The CDR3 sequence is CASSLSPTGRSTDTQYF. For the CDR3, the DNA is TGTGCCAGCAGCCTTTCTCCGACAGGGAGGAGCACAGATACGCAGTATTTT.

This clone is a singleton in its sample. The chain couples TRBV5-4 to TRBJ1-4; possible D gene TRBD1, 5 bases. V shed 4 bases and J shed 7 bases, with 14 bases lying between them. From germline, CDR1 is SGHNT and CDR2 YYREEE (reference sequence). The CDR3 extends over 14 amino acids. This chain's CDR3 is CASSPDPRGEKLFF. CDR3 nucleotides: TGTGCCAGCAGCCCTGATCCGAGGGGTGAAAAACTGTTTTTT.

The J gene is TRBJ2-5, the V gene TRBV29-1; D may be TRBD2 (5 bases). The CDR3 has 12 amino acids. In germline, CDR1 is SQVTM, CDR2 ANQGSEA. The V gene lost 6 bases and the J gene lost 5 bases, with 13 bases spanning the gap. Here the CDR3 reads CSVVGWEETQYF. The CDR3 DNA reads TGCAGCGTCGTCGGTTGGGAGGAGACCCAGTACTTC.

The J gene is TRBJ1-1, the V gene TRBV5-6; no definite D call. Germline V CDR1 and CDR2: SGHDT, YYEEEE. The CDR3 length is 12 residues. Trimming cost V 0 bases and J 4 bases, with 4 bases left between them. CDR3 residues: CASSLGSTEAFF. CDR3 nucleotide sequence: TGTGCCAGCAGCTTGGGGAGCACTGAAGCTTTCTTT.

The rearrangement links TRBV5-8 to TRBJ2-7, with no clear D. CDR1 and CDR2 (germline): SGHTS, YDEGEE. V gave up 3 bases and J gave up 7 bases, with 8 bases separating them. The CDR3 length is 11 residues. CDR3 sequence (DNA): TGTGCCAGCAGCTCAGTAGGTGAGCAGTACTTC. It encodes CASSSVGEQYF.

This sequence joins TRBV7-3 and TRBJ2-3; 16 bases map to TRBD2. The J segment lost 4 bases and the V segment lost 4 bases, leaving 2 bases of the junction unmatched. This CDR3 spans 16 amino acids. Per the germline V gene, CDR1 is SGHTA and CDR2 is FQGTGA. CDR3 nucleotides: TGTGCCAGCAGCTCGGGACTAGCGGGAGGGCCAGATACGCAGTATTTT. It yields the protein CASSSGLAGGPDTQYF.

The CDR3 DNA reads TGTGCCAGCAGTTCCTACAGGACCTACGAGCAGTACGTC. Residues: CASSSYRTYEQYV. This sequence joins TRBV28 and TRBJ2-7; weak D call: TRBD1 (5 bases). This CDR3 contains 13 residues. Germline V gene sequence: CDR1 MDHEN, CDR2 SYDVKM. Trimming removed 4 bases from V and 2 bases from J, with 9 bases in between.

CDR3 residues: CASRSGQGVQPQHF. CDR3 nucleotides: TGTGCCAGCAGGTCGGGACAGGGGGTTCAGCCCCAGCATTTT. V usage is TRBV27 and J usage is TRBJ1-5; 11 positions match TRBD1. CDR3 size: 14 residues. Germline CDR1 is MNHEY and CDR2 is SMNVEV (reference sequence). V was pared by 6 bases and J by 6 bases, with 4 bases of the junction left unmatched.

This chain links TRBV7-3 with TRBJ1-5; D not certain. The CDR3 has 17 amino acids. V was cut by 4 bases and J by 0 bases, with 16 bases left in between. Germline lookup yields CDR1 SGHTA and CDR2 FQGTGA. The CDR3: CASSSHPRPDSNQPQHF. The CDR3 bases are TGTGCCAGCAGCTCCCACCCCCGTCCCGATAGCAATCAGCCCCAGCATTTT.

The chain combines TRBV5-6 with TRBJ2-7, with D tentatively TRBD1 or TRBD2 (5 bases each). This CDR3 is 14 amino acids long. The V end lost 5 bases, the J end lost 3 bases, and 15 bases lay between the germline ends. CDR1 SGHDT and CDR2 YYEEEE come from the germline V gene. DNA of the CDR3: TGTGCCAGCAGGACCCGGGACCCTATCTACGAGCAGTACGTC. As protein: CASRTRDPIYEQYV.

V gene TRBV28 combines with J gene TRBJ1-1; D unresolved. The V end lost 6 bases, the J end lost 1 base, and 9 bases lay between the germline ends. This CDR3 has 13 amino acids. The germline gives CDR1 MDHEN, CDR2 SYDVKM. The CDR3 is CASSPRENTEAFF. CDR3 sequence (DNA): TGTGCCAGCAGCCCACGGGAGAACACTGAAGCTTTCTTT.

This chain links TRBV4-3 with TRBJ2-3, with TRBD2 identical over 11 bases. CDR3 length: 16 residues. Losses at the gene ends were 4 bases for V and 0 bases for J; bases not matched to a gene: 3. Germline V gene sequence: CDR1 LGHNA, CDR2 YSLEER. Written as DNA, the CDR3 is TGCGCCAGCAGCCCGGGACTAGCGGCCAGCACAGATACGCAGTATTTT. It specifies CASSPGLAASTDTQYF.

The chain recombines TRBV28 with TRBJ2-2; TRBD1 matches at 8 bases. CDR3 length: 15 amino acids. With 2 bases clipped from V and 5 bases from J, the junction kept 4 bases outside the gene matches. CDR1 is MDHEN, CDR2 SYDVKM, per germline. CDR3 in DNA: TGTGCCAGCAGTTTAGGACAGGGAATGACCGGGGAGCTGTTTTTT. Amino acid sequence: CASSLGQGMTGELFF.